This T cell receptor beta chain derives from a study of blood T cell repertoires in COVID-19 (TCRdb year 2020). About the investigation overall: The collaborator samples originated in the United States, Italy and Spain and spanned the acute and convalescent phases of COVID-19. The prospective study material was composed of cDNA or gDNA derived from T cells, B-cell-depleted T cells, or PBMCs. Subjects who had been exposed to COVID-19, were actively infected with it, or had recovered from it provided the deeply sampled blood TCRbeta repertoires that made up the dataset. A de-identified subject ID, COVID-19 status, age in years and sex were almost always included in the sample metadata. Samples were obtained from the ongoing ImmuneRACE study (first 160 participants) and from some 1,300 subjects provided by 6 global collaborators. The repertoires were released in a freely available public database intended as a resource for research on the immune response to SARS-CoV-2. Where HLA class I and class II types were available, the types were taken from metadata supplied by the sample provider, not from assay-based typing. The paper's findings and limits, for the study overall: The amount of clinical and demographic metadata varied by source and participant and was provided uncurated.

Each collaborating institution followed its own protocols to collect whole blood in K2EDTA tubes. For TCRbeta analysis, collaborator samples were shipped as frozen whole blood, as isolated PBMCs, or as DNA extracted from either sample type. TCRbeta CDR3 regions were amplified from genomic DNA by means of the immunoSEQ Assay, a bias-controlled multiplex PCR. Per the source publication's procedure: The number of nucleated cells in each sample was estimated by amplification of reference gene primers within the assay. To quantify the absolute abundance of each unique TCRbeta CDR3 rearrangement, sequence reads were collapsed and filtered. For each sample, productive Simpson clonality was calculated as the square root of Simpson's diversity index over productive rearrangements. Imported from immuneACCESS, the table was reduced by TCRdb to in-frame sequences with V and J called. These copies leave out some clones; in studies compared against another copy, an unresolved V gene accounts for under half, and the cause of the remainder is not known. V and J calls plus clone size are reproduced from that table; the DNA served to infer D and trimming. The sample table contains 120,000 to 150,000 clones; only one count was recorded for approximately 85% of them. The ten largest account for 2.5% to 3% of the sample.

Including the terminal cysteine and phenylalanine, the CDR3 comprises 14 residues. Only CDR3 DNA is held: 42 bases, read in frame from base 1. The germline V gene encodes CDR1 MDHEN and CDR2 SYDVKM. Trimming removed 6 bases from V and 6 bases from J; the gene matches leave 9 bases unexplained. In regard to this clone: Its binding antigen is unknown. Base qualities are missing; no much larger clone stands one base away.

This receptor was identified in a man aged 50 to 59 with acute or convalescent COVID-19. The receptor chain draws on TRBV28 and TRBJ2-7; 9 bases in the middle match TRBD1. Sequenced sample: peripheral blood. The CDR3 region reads CASRPTGGPGEQYF. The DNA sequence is TGTGCCAGCAGACCGACAGGGGGACCGGGCGAGCAGTACTTC.